This record covers a single T cell receptor beta chain. This specimen comes from a study of shared clonotypes between healthy human individuals. The V gene's germline CDR1 is LGHNA and CDR2 YSLEER. There are 17 residues in the CDR3. V lost 0 bases to trimming and J lost 3 bases, with 14 bases between them. Terminally differentiated effector memory CD45RA+ cells were left out of the naive CD8 fraction, which was CD45RO-negative and positively selected for CCR7. Sequencing used immunoSEQ multiplex PCR; TCRdb keeps in-frame clones, though not all of them. The table records roughly 2,000,000 clones, about 95% of them present only once.

The chain is built from TRBV4-3 and TRBJ2-2; tentatively, D is TRBD2 (6 bases). Input material: naive CD8+ T cells sorted from blood. The sequence came from a man between 18 and 29 years old in good health. CDR3: CASSQDITGVYTGELFF. As DNA, the CDR3 is TGCGCCAGCAGCCAAGATATCACGGGAGTATACACCGGGGAGCTGTTTTTT.